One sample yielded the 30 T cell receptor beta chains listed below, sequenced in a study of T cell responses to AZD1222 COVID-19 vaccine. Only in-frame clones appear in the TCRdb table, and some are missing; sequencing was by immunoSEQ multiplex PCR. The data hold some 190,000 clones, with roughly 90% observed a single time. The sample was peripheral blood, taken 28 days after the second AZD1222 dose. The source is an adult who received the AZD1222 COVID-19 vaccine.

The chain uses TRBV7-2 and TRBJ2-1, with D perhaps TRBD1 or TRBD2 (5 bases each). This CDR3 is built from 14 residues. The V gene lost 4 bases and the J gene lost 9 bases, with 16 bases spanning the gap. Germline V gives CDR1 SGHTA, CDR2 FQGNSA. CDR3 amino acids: CASSSGPSGGEQFF. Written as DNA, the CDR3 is TGTGCCAGCAGCTCCGGGCCCTCTGGGGGTGAGCAGTTCTTC.

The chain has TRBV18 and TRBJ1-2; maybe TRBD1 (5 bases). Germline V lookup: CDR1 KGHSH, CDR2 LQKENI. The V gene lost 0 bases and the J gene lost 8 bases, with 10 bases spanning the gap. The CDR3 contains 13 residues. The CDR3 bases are TGTGCCAGCTCACCACCGATTCAGGGAGGCTACACCTTC. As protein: CASSPPIQGGYTF.

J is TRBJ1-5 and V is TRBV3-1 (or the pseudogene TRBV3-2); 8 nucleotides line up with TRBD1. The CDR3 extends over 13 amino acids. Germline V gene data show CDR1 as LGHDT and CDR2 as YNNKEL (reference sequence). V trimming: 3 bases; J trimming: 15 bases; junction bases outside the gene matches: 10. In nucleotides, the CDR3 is TGTGCCAGCAGCCACGGGGGCCAGGGGGCGAGGCATTTT. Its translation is CASSHGGQGARHF.

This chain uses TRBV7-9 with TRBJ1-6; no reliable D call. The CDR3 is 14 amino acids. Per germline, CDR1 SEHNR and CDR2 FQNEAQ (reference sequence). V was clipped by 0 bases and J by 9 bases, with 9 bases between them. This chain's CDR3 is CASSLAGRVSPLHF. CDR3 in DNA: TGTGCCAGCAGCTTAGCAGGGAGGGTTTCACCCCTCCACTTT.

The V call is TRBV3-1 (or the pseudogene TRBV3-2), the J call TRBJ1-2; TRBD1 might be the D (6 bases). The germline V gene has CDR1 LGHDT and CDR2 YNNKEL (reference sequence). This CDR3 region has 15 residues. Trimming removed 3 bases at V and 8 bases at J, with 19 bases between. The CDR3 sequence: CASSHGGGRGQGYTF. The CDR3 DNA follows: TGTGCCAGCAGCCATGGGGGCGGGCGGGGGCAAGGCTACACCTTC.

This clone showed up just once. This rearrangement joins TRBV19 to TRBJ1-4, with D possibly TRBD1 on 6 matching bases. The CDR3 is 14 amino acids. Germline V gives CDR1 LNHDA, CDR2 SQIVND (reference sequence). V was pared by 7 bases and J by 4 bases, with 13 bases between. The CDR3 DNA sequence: TGTGCCAGTACCCCGGACAGAAATAATGAAAAACTGTTTTTT. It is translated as CASTPDRNNEKLFF.

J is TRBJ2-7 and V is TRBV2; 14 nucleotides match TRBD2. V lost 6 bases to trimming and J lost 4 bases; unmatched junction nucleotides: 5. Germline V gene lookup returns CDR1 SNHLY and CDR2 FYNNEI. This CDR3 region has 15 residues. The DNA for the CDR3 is TGTGCCAGCAGCCCACGACTAGCGGGAGGGTACGAGCAGTACTTC. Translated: CASSPRLAGGYEQYF.

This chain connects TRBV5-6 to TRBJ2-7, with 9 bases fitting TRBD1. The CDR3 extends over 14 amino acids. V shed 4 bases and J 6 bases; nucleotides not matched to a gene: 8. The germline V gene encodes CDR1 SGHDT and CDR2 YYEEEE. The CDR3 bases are TGTGCCAGCAGCCCCGGGACAGGGTGGACCGAGCAGTACTTC. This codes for CASSPGTGWTEQYF.

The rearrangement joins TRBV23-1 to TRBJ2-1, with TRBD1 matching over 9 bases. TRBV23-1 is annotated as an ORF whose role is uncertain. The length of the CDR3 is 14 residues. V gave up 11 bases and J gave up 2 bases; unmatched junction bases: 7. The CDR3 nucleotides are TGCGCCGGACCGGGACAGGGCACCTACAATGAGCAGTTCTTC. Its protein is CAGPGQGTYNEQFF.

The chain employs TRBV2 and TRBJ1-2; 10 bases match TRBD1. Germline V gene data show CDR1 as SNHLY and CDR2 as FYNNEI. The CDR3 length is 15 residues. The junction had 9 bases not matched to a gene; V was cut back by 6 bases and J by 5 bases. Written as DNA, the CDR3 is TGTGCCAGCAGCCCCAGACAGGGGGCTGGATATGGCTACACCTTC. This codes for CASSPRQGAGYGYTF. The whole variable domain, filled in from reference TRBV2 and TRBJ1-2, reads EPEVTQTPSHQVTQMGQEVILRCVPISNHLYFYWYRQILGQKVEFLVSFYNNEISEKSEIFDDQFSVERPDGSNFTLKIRSTKLEDSAMYFCASSPRQGAGYGYTFGSGTRLTVV.

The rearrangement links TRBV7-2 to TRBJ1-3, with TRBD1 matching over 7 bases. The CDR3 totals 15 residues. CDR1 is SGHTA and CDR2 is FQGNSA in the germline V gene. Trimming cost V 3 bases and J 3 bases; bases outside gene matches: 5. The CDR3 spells CASSFRQGGGNTIYF. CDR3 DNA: TGTGCCAGCAGCTTTAGACAGGGCGGTGGAAACACCATATATTTT.

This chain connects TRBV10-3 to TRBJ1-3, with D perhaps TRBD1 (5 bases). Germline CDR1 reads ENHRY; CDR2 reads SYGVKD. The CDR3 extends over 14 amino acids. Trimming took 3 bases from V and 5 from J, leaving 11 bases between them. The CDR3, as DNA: TGTGCCATCAGTGACCCAGGGATCAGAAACACCATATATTTT. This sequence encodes CAISDPGIRNTIYF.

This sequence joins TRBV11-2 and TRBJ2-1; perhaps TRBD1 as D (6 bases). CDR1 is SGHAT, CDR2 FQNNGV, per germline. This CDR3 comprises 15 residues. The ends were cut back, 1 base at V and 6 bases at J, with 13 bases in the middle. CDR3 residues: CASSLAAGDLNEQFF. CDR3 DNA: TGTGCCAGCAGCTTAGCGGCAGGGGACCTCAATGAGCAGTTCTTC.

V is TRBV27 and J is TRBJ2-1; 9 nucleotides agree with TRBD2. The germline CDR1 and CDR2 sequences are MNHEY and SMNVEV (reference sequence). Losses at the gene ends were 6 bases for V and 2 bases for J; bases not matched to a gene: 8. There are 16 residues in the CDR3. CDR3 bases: TGTGCCAGCAGCCCTATAGCGGGAGCTGCCTACAATGAGCAGTTCTTC. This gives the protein CASSPIAGAAYNEQFF.

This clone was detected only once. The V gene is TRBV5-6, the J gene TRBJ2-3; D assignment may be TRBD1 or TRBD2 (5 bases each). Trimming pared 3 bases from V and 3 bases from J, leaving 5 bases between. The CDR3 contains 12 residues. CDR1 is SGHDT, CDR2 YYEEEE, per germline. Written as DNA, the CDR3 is TGTGCCAGCAGCTGGGGGACAGATACGCAGTATTTT. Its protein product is CASSWGTDTQYF.

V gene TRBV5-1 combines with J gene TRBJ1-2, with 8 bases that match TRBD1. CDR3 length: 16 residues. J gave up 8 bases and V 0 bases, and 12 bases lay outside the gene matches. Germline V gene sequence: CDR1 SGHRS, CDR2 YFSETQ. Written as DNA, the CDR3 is TGCGCCAGCAGCTTGGAATGGGCAGGGGGCGCGGAAGGCTACACCTTC. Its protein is CASSLEWAGGAEGYTF.

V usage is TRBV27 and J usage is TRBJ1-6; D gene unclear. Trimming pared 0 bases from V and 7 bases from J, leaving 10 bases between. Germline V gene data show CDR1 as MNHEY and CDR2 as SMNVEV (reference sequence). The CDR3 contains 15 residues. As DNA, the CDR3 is TGTGCCAGCAGTTTATCTAGTCTGGGAAATTCACCCCTCCACTTT. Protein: CASSLSSLGNSPLHF.

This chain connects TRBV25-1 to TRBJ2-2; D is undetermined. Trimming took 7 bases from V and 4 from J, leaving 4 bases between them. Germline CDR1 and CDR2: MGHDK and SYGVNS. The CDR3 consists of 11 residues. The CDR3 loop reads CASKGTGELFF. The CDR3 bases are TGTGCCAGCAAGGGCACCGGGGAGCTGTTTTTT.

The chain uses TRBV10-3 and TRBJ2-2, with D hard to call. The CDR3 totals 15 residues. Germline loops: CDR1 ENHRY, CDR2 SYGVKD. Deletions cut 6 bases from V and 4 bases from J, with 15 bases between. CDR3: CAISFTGSSTGELFF. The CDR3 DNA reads TGTGCCATCAGCTTTACCGGATCGTCCACCGGGGAGCTGTTTTTT.

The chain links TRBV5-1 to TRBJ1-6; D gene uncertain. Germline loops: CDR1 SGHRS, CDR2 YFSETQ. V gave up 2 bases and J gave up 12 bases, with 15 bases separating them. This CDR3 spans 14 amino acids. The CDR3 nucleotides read TGCGCCAGCAGCTTCGAACTAGGGCGTAGACCCCTCCACTTT. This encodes CASSFELGRRPLHF.

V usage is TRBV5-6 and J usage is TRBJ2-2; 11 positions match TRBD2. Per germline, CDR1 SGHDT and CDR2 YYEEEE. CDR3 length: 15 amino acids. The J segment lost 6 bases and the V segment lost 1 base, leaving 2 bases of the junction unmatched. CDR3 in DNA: TGTGCCAGCAGCTTGACTAGCGGGGGACCCGGGGAGCTGTTTTTT. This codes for CASSLTSGGPGELFF. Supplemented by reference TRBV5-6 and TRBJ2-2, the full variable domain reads DAGVTQSPTHLIKTRGQQVTLRCSPKSGHDTVSWYQQALGQGPQFIFQYYEEEERQRGNFPDRFSGHQFPNYSSELNVNALLLGDSALYLCASSLTSGGPGELFFGEGSRLTVL.

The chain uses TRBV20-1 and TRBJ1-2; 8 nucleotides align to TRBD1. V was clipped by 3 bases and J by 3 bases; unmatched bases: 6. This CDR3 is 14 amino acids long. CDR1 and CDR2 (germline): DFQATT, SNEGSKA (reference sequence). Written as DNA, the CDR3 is TGCAGTGCTAGTTCAACAGGGGGTGACTATGGCTACACCTTC. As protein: CSASSTGGDYGYTF.

The CDR3 protein is CASSVAGTATEAFF. The CDR3 DNA sequence: TGTGCCAGCAGCGTAGCTGGGACAGCCACTGAAGCTTTCTTT. This chain connects TRBV9 to TRBJ1-1, with 7 bases matching TRBD1. Germline V gene sequence: CDR1 SGDLS, CDR2 YYNGEE. V dropped 0 bases and J dropped 4; count of bases not matched to a gene: 3. CDR3 length: 14 amino acids.

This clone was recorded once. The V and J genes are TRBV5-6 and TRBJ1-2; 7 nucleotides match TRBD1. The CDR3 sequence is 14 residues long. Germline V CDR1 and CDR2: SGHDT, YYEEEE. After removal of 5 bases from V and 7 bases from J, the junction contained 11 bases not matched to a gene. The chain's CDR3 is CASSFPTGRSGYTF. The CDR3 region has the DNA TGTGCCAGCAGTTTTCCGACAGGGCGAAGTGGCTACACCTTC.

CDR3 residues: CASSKVSSYNSPLHF. For the CDR3, the DNA is TGTGCCAGCAGCAAAGTAAGCTCCTATAATTCACCCCTCCACTTT. The J gene is TRBJ1-6, the V gene TRBV14; D gene unclear. V lost 5 bases, J lost 0 bases, and 8 bases lay in between. Germline CDR1 SGHDN, CDR2 FVKESK. The CDR3 covers 15 residues.

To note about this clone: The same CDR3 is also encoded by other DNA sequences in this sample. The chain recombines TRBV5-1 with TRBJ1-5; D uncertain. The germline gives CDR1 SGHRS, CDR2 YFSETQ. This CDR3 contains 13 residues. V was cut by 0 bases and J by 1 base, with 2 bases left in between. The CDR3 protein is CASSLGSNQPQHF. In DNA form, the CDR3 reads TGCGCCAGCAGCTTGGGCAGCAATCAGCCCCAGCATTTT.

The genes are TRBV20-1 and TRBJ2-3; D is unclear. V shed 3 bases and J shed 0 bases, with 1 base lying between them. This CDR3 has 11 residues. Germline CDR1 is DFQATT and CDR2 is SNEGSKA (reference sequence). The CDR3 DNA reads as TGCAGTGCTAGTAGCACAGATACGCAGTATTTT. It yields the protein CSASSTDTQYF.

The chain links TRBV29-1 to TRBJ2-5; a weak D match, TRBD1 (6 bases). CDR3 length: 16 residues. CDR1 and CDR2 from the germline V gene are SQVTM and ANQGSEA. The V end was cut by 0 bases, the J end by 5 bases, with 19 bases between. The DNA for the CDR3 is TGCAGCGTTGAAGATCCACAGGGTCTAAGGGGGGAGACCCAGTACTTC. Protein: CSVEDPQGLRGETQYF.

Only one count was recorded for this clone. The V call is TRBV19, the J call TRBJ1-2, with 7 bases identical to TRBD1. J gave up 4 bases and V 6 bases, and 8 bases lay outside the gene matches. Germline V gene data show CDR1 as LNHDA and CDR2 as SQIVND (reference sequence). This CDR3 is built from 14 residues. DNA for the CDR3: TGTGCCAGTAGACTAGGGGGCCAGGGCTATGGCTACACCTTC. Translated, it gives CASRLGGQGYGYTF.

Here the CDR3 reads CASSQRTPPGVTNEKLFF. In DNA form, the CDR3 reads TGCGCCAGCAGCCAACGGACACCCCCAGGGGTGACTAATGAAAAACTGTTTTTT. The rearrangement joins TRBV4-1 to TRBJ1-4, with a weak D call TRBD1 (6 bases). CDR1 MGHRA and CDR2 YSYEKL come from the germline V gene. Trimming stripped 2 bases from V and 2 bases from J, with 18 bases between. There are 18 residues in the CDR3.